This T cell receptor beta chain appears in the sequencing data of a study of shared clonotypes between healthy human individuals. With 1 base removed from V and 8 bases from J, the gap between germline ends came to 7 bases. Germline-derived CDR1 and CDR2 are SGHDN and FVKESK. CDR3 length equals 12 residues. Regarding this clone: Its specificity is not known.

TCRdb's copy holds only in-frame clones and misses some; the assay was immunoSEQ multiplex PCR. The sample holds about 2.3 million clones, 85% to 95% seen once. Study-level points and caveats: Only blood samples were collected, and tissue repertoires likely differ.

The receptor comes from a man younger than 30 in good health. Some clones in this sample may be carry-over from other donors' samples. Sequences were obtained from naive CD4+ T cells from PBMCs. Sample subset: CD45RA+ positively selected. This chain links TRBV14 with TRBJ2-3; D not certain. Here the CDR3 reads CASSQGRGTQYF. The CDR3 nucleotides are TGTGCCAGCAGCCAAGGGAGAGGTACGCAGTATTTT.